Listed below are T cell receptor beta chains from one sample, sequenced in a study of a mutant IDH1 vaccine in newly diagnosed glioma. These receptors lack a known antigen. Some clones are missing from TCRdb's copy, which holds only in-frame ones; the method was immunoSEQ multiplex PCR. The sample has 50,000 or so clones, 84% seen once. The sequencing here drew on PBMCs, taken from a glioma patient whose treatment included an IDH1 peptide vaccine. The receptors shown here come from a woman under 40 with glioma. Some clones in this sample may be carry-over from other donors' samples. Both conserved end residues are trimmed from each CDR3. For some rows the clone size is stated as once, few or many, or as a class when expanded; others skip it.

abundance,j_gene,v_gene,CDR3aa
NA,TRBJ2-1,TRBV6-4,ASSDPDRGEQF
NA,TRBJ2-3,TRBV28,ASNHWAAATDTQY
NA,TRBJ2-7,TRBV11-2,ASSSAGAGSTYEQY
NA,TRBJ1-2,TRBV6-5,ASSFGQGAYGYT
few,TRBJ1-1,TRBV4-2,ASSQGGRTGFYTEAF
NA,TRBJ1-3,TRBV6-6,ASRTSGHAGNTIY
NA,TRBJ2-3,TRBV30,AWTGTAHTDTQY
NA,TRBJ2-7,TRBV18,ASSPPRAGASYEQY
NA,TRBJ1-2,TRBV28,ASSLAAANYGYT
NA,TRBJ1-2,TRBV5-1,ASSLATEGYT
NA,TRBJ1-2,TRBV19,ASRIRGGTYGYT
NA,TRBJ1-1,TRBV7-8,ASSPQGQPAEAF
NA,TRBJ2-3,TRBV2,ASSAETGEY
NA,TRBJ1-2,TRBV5-4,ASSPGRGQTGVEGYT
NA,TRBJ2-7,TRBV19,ASSVDRGGYYEQY
NA,TRBJ1-1,TRBV2,ASSPWFDTEAF
NA,TRBJ2-1,TRBV10-3,AIGTWASGRGNEQF
NA,TRBJ1-4,TRBV7-2,ASSLDELREKLF
NA,TRBJ2-1,TRBV4-2,ASSQVGGRRQF
once,TRBJ1-2,TRBV4-1,ASSQTPGPNYGYT
NA,TRBJ2-1,TRBV7-9,ASSPGLAALRGEQF
few,TRBJ1-2,TRBV2,ASSESVDYGYT
NA,TRBJ2-3,TRBV6-5,ASSYAGLALDTQY
NA,TRBJ2-7,TRBV18,ASSVSASGSEEQY
once,TRBJ2-3,TRBV2,ARQPWELSTDTQY
once,TRBJ2-5,TRBV2,ASSTWTSDGETQY
NA,TRBJ1-5,TRBV28,ASSLGQGAGRSNQPQH
NA,TRBJ2-2,TRBV5-8,ASSLAAGELF
NA,TRBJ1-5,TRBV29-1,SARRGAGQPQH
NA,TRBJ2-3,TRBV5-6,ASSSLAGVGTDTQY
NA,TRBJ2-7,TRBV7-2,ASSFSYEQY
NA,TRBJ2-1,TRBV6-5,ASSYGTGYNEQF
NA,TRBJ2-7,TRBV4-1,ASSQGQGVYEQY
NA,TRBJ1-1,TRBV29-1,SVEISMNTEAF
NA,TRBJ1-3,TRBV30,AWSVELGSGNTIY
once,NA,TRBV6-5,ASSYSEESSEQY
NA,TRBJ1-1,TRBV30,AWRGQGITEAF
NA,TRBJ2-7,TRBV13,ASSPARSTEQY
NA,TRBJ2-1,TRBV29-1,SVAGTVNHEQF
NA,TRBJ2-3,TRBV7-9,ASRPKAGLTDTQY
NA,TRBJ1-1,TRBV19,ASSKGSGVTEAF
NA,TRBJ2-7,TRBV30,AWDPRDRGYEQY
NA,TRBJ1-1,TRBV2,ASTSQGIHTEAF
NA,TRBJ1-3,TRBV13,ASSVTGPSSGNTIY
NA,TRBJ2-4,TRBV6-5,ASSYRGGQNIQY
NA,TRBJ1-2,TRBV4-1,ASSLNNLGGYGYT
NA,TRBJ2-6,TRBV11-2,ASSLRGTGYSGANVLT
NA,TRBJ2-1,TRBV19,ASSLRAHNEQF
NA,TRBJ1-5,TRBV5-1,ASSPNGGANQPQH
NA,TRBJ2-7,TRBV6-5,ASSPSTGGINEQY
NA,TRBJ2-3,TRBV13,ASTVTGEGADTQY
NA,TRBJ1-1,TRBV2,ASSSGRLMNTEAF
once,TRBJ2-1,TRBV29-1,SVEGTGVGNEQF